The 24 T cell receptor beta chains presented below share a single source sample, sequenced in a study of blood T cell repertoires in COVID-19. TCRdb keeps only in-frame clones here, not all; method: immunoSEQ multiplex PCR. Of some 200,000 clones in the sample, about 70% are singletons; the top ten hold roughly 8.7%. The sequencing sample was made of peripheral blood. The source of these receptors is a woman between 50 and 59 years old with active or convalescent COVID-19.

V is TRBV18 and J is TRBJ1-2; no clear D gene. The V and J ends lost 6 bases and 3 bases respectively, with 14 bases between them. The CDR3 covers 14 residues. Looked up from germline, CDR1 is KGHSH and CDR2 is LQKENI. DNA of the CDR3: TGTGCCAGCTCGCCCTCGGGTGATTACTATGGCTACACCTTC. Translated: CASSPSGDYYGYTF.

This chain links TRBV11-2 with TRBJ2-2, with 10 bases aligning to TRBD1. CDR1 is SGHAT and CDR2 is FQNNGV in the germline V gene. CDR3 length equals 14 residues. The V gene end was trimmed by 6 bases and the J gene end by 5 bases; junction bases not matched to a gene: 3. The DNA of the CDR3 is TGTGCCAGCAGGATGGACAGGGGGACCGGGGAGCTGTTTTTT. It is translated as CASRMDRGTGELFF.

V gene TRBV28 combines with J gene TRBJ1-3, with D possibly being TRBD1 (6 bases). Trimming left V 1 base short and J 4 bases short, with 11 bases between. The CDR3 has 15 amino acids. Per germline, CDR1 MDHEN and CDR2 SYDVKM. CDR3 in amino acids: CASSLLGGSGNTIYF. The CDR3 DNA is TGTGCCAGCAGTTTATTAGGGGGATCCGGAAACACCATATATTTT. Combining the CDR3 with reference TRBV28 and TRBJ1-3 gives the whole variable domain DVKVTQSSRYLVKRTGEKVFLECVQDMDHENMFWYRQDPGLGLRLIYFSYDVKMKEKGDIPEGYSVSREKKERFSLILESASTNQTSMYLCASSLLGGSGNTIYFGEGSWLTVV.

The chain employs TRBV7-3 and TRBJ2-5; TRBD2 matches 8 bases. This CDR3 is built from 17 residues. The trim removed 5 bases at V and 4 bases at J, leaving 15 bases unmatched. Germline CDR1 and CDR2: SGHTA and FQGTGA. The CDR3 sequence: CASSPIPSGGGRETQYF. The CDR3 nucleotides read TGTGCCAGCAGCCCTATCCCCAGCGGGGGAGGTAGAGAGACCCAGTACTTC.

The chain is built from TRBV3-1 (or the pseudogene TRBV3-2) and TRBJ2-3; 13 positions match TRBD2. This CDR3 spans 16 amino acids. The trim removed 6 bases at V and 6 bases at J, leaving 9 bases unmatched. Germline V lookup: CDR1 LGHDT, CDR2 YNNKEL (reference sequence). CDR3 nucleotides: TGTGCCAGCAGTCGAAGACTAGCGGGGGGAGGGGATACGCAGTATTTT. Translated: CASSRRLAGGGDTQYF.

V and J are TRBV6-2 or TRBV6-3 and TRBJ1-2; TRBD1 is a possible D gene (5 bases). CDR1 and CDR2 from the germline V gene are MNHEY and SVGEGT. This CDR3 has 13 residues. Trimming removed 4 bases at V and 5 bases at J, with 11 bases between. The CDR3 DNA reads TGTGCCAGCAGTTTACTTCCAGGGTATGGCTACACCTTC. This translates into CASSLLPGYGYTF.

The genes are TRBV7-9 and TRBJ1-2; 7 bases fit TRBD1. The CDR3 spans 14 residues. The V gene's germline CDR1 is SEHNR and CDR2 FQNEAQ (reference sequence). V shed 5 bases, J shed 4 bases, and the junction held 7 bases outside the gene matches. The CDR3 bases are TGTGCCAGCAGCGCTAGGGACAGACCCTATGGCTACACCTTC. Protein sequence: CASSARDRPYGYTF. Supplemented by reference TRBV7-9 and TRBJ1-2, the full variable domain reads DTGVSQNPRHKITKRGQNVTFRCDPISEHNRLYWYRQTLGQGPEFLTYFQNEAQLEKSRLLSDRFSAERPKGSFSTLEIQRTEQGDSAMYLCASSARDRPYGYTFGSGTRLTVV.

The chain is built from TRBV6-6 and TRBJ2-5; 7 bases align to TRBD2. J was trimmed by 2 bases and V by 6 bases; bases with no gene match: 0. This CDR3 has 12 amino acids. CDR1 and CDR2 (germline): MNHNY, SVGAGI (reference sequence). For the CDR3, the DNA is TGTGCCAGCAGGCGGGGGCAAGAGACCCAGTACTTC. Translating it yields CASRRGQETQYF.

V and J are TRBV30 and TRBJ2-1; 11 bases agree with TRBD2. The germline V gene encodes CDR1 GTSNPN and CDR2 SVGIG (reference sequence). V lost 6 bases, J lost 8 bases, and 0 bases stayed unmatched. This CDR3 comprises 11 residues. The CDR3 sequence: CACSGGDEQFF. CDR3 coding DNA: TGTGCCTGTAGCGGGGGGGATGAGCAGTTCTTC.

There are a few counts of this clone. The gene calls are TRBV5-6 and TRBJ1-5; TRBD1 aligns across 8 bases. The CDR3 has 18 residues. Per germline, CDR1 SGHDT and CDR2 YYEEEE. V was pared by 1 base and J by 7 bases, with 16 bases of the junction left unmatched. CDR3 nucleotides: TGTGCCAGCAGCTTGTGGTTGGGTTTGGGCAGGGGGCACCAGCCCCAGCATTTT. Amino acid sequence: CASSLWLGLGRGHQPQHF.

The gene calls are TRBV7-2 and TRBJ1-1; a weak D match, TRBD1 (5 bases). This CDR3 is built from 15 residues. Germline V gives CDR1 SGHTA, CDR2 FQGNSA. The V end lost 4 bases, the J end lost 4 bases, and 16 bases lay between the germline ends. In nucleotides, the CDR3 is TGTGCCAGCAGCTCTTGGGGCCAGGGCGGCACTGAAGCTTTCTTT. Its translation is CASSSWGQGGTEAFF.

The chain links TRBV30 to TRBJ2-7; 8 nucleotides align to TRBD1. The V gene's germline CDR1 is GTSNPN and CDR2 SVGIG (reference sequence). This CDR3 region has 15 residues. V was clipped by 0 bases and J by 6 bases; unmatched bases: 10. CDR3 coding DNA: TGTGCCTGGAGTGTACGGGGCAGGGGGCTGGGCGAGCAGTACTTC. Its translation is CAWSVRGRGLGEQYF.

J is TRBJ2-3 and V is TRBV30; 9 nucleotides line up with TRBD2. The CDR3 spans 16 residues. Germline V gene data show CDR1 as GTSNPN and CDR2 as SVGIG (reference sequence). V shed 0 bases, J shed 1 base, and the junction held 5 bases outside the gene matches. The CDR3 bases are TGTGCCTGGAGTGTACGACTAGCGGTACGCACAGATACGCAGTATTTT. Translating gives CAWSVRLAVRTDTQYF.

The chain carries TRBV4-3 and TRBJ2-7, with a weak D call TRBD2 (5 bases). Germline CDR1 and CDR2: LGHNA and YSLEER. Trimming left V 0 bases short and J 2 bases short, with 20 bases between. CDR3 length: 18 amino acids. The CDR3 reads CASSQDPSMAGEPYEQYF. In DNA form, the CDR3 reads TGCGCCAGCAGCCAAGATCCCTCAATGGCCGGGGAACCCTACGAGCAGTACTTC.

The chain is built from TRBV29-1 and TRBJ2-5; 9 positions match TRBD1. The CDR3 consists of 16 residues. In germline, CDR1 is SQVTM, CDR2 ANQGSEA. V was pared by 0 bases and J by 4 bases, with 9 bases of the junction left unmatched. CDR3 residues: CSVEESQDRGGETQYF. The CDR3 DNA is TGCAGCGTTGAAGAGTCGCAGGACAGGGGTGGAGAGACCCAGTACTTC.

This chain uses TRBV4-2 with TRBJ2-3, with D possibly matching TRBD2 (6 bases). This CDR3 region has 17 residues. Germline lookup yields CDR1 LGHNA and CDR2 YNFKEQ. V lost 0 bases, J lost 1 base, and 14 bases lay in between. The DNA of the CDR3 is TGTGCCAGCAGCCAAGAGTATCGGGGGAGCCGCACAGATACGCAGTATTTT. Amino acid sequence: CASSQEYRGSRTDTQYF.

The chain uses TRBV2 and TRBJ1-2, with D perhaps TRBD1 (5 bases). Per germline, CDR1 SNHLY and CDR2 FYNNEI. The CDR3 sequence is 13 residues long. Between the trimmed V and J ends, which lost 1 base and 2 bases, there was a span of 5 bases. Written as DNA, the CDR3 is TGTGCCAGCAGTGAAGAGGGGAACTATGGCTACACCTTC. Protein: CASSEEGNYGYTF.

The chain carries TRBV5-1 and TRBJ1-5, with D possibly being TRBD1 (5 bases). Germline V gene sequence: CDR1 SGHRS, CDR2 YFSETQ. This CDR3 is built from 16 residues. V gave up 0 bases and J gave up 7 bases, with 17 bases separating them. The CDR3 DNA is TGCGCCAGCAGCTTGGCACCGACAGAAGTCGAGCAGCCCCAGCATTTT. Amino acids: CASSLAPTEVEQPQHF. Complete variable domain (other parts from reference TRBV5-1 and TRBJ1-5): KAGVTQTPRYLIKTRGQQVTLSCSPISGHRSVSWYQQTPGQGLQFLFEYFSETQRNKGNFPGRFSGRQFSNSRSEMNVSTLELGDSALYLCASSLAPTEVEQPQHFGDGTRLSIL.

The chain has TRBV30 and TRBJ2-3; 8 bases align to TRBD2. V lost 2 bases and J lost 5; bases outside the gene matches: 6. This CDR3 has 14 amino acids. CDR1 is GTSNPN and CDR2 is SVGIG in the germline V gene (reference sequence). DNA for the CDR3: TGTGCCTGGAGTCGGGGGGGCTTAGGAGATACGCAGTATTTT. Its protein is CAWSRGGLGDTQYF.

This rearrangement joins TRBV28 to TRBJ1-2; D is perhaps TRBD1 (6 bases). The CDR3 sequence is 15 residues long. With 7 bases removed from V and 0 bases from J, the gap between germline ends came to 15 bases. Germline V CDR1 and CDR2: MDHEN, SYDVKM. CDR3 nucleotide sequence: TGTGCCAGCACCTGGGGGGGGCGCTCTAACTATGGCTACACCTTC. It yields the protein CASTWGGRSNYGYTF.

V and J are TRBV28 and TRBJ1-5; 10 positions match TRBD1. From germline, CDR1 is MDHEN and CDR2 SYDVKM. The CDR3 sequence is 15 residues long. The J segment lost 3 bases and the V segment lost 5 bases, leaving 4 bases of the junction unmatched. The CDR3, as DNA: TGTGCCAGCAGTCGACAGGGGGCTAACAATCAGCCCCAGCATTTT. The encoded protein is CASSRQGANNQPQHF.

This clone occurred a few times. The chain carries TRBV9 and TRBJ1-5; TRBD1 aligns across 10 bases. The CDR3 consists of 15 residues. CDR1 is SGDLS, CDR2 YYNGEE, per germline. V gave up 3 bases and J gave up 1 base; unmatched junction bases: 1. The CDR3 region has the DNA TGTGCCAGCAGCGCGGGACAGGGGAGCAATCAGCCCCAGCATTTT. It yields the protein CASSAGQGSNQPQHF.

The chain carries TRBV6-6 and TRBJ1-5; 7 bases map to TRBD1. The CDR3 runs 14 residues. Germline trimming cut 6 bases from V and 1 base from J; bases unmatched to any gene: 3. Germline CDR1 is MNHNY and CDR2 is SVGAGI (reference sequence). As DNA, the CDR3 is TGTGCCAGCAGAACGGGACAGAGCAATCAGCCCCAGCATTTT. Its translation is CASRTGQSNQPQHF.

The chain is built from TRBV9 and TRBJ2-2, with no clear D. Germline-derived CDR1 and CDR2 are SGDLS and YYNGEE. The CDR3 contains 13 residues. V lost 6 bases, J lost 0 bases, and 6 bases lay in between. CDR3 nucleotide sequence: TGTGCCAGCAAATTCGCGAACACCGGGGAGCTGTTTTTT. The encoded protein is CASKFANTGELFF. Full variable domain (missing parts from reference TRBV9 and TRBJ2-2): DSGVTQTPKHLITATGQRVTLRCSPRSGDLSVYWYQQSLDQGLQFLIQYYNGEERAKGNILERFSAQQFPDLHSELNLSSLELGDSALYFCASKFANTGELFFGEGSRLTVL.